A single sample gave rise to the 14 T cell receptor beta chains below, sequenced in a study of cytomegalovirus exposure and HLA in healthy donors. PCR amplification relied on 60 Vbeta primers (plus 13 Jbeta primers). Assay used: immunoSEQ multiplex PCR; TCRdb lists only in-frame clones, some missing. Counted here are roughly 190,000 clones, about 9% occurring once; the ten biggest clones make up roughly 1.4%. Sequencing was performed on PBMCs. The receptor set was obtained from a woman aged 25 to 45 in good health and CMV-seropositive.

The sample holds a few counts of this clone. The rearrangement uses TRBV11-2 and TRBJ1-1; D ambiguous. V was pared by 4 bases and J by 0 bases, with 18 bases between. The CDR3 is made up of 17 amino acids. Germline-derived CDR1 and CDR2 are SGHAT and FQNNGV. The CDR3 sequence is CASSSRPREDMNTEAFF. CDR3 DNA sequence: TGTGCCAGCAGCTCCCGGCCCCGGGAAGACATGAACACTGAAGCTTTCTTT. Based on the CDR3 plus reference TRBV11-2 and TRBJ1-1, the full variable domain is EAGVAQSPRYKIIEKRQSVAFWCNPISGHATLYWYQQILGQGPKLLIQFQNNGVVDDSQLPKDRFSAERLKGVDSTLKIQPAKLEDSAVYLCASSSRPREDMNTEAFFGQGTRLTVV.

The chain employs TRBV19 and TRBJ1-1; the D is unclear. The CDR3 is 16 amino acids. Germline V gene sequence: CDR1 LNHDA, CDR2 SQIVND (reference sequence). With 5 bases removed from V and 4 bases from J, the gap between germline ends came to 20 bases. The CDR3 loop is CASSSPRRALGTEAFF. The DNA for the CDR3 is TGTGCCAGTAGTTCACCGAGGAGGGCTCTGGGCACTGAAGCTTTCTTT.

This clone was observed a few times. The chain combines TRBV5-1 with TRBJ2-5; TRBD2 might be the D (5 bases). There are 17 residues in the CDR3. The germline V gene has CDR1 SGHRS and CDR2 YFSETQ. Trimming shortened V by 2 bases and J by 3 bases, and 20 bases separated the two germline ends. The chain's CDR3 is CASSFLSLSSGKETQYF. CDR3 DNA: TGCGCCAGCAGCTTCCTTAGCCTGAGTTCGGGGAAAGAGACCCAGTACTTC.

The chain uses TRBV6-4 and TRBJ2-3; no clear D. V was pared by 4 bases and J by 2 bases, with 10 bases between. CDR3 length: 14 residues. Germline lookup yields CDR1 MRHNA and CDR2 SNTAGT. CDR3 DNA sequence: TGTGCCAGCAGTGTACTCCCATTCACAGATACGCAGTATTTT. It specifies CASSVLPFTDTQYF.

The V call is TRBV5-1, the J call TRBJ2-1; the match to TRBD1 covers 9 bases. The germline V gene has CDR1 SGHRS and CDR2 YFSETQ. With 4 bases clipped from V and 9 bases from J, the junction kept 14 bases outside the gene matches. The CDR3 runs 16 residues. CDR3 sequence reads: CASSPVGQGKGSEQFF. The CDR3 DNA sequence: TGCGCCAGCAGCCCCGTCGGACAGGGGAAAGGCAGTGAGCAGTTCTTC.

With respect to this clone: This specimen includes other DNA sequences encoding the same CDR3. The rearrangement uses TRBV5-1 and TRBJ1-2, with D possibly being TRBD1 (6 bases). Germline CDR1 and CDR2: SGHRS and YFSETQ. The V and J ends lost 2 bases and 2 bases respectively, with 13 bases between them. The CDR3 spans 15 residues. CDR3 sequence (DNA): TGCGCCAGCAGCTTCTTGACAGGAAGCAACTATGGCTACACCTTC. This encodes CASSFLTGSNYGYTF.

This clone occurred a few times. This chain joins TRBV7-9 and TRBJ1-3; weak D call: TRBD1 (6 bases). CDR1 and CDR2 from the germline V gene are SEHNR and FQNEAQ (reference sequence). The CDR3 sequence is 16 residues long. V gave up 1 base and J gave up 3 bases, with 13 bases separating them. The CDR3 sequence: CASSLGEGGLGNTIYF. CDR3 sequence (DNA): TGTGCCAGCAGCTTAGGGGAGGGGGGCCTTGGAAACACCATATATTTT.

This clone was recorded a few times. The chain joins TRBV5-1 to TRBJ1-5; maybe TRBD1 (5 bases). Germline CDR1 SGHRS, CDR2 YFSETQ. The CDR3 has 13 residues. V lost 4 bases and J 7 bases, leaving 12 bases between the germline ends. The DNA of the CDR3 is TGCGCCAGCAGCCCGACAGTGGGGCAGCCCCAGCATTTT. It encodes CASSPTVGQPQHF.

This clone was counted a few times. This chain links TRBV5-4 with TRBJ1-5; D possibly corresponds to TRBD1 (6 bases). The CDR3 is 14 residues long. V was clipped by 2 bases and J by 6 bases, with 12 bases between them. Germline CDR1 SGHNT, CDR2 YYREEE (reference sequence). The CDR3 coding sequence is TGTGCCAGCAGCTTCAGGGGAACCGGTCAGCCCCAGCATTTT. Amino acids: CASSFRGTGQPQHF.

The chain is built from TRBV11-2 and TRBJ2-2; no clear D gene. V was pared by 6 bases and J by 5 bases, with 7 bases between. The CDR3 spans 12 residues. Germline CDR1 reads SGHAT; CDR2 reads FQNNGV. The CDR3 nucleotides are TGTGCCAGCAGTCCTGAGACCGGGGAGCTGTTTTTT. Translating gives CASSPETGELFF. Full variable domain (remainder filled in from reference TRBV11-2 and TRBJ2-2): EAGVAQSPRYKIIEKRQSVAFWCNPISGHATLYWYQQILGQGPKLLIQFQNNGVVDDSQLPKDRFSAERLKGVDSTLKIQPAKLEDSAVYLCASSPETGELFFGEGSRLTVL.

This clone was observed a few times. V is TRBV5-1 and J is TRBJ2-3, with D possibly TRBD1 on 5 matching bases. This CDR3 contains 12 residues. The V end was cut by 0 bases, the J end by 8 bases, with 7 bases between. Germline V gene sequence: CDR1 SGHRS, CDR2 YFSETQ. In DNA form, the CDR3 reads TGCGCCAGCAGCTTGGATCAGGGTACGCAGTATTTT. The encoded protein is CASSLDQGTQYF.

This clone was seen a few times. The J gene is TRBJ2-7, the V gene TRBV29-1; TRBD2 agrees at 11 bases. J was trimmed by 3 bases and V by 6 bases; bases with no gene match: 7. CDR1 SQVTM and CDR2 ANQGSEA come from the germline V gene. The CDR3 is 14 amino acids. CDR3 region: CSVGTSGGLYEQYF. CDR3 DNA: TGCAGCGTGGGAACTAGCGGGGGTCTCTACGAGCAGTACTTC.

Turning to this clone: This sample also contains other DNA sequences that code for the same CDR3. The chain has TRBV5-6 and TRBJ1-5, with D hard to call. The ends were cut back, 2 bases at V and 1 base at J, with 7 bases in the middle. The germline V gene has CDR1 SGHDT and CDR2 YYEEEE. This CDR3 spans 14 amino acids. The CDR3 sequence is CASSFAVSNQPQHF. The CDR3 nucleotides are TGTGCCAGCAGCTTTGCGGTAAGCAATCAGCCCCAGCATTTT.

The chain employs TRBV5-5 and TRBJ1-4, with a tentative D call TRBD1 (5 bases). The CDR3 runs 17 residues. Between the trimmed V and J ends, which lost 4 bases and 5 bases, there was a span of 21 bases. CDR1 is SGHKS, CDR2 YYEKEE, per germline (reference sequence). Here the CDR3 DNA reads TGTGCCAGCAGCCCCCCGCCGGGGGAGGGCCCCAATGAAAAACTGTTTTTT. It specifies CASSPPPGEGPNEKLFF.